This T cell receptor (beta chain) is drawn from a study of cytomegalovirus exposure and HLA in healthy donors. This CDR3 comprises 16 residues. Germline V gene sequence: CDR1 SGHTA, CDR2 FQGNSA. Trimming took off 5 bases at V and 4 bases at J, with 15 bases between the two ends. Primers: 60 Vbeta forward and 13 Jbeta reverse. Profiled with immunoSEQ multiplex PCR; TCRdb holds only in-frame clones, not every one. This table holds about 160,000 clones, approximately 81% found once. Regarding the study as a whole: A later analysis linked a missense variant in DCLRE1C to the trimming of TCR beta V and J genes.

For this clone: Its antigen is still unknown.

The gene calls are TRBV7-2 and TRBJ2-6; tentative D call: TRBD1 (5 bases). Material for sequencing was PBMCs. This TCR came from a male donor in good health and CMV-seronegative. CDR3 residues: CASSPSLGLGANVLTF. DNA for the CDR3: TGTGCCAGCAGCCCCTCCCTGGGGCTCGGGGCCAACGTCCTGACTTTC.